This TCR beta chain was sequenced in a study of T cells in Graves' hyperthyroidism and ophthalmopathy (dated by TCRdb to between 2018 and 2021). General notes on the study: Peripheral blood samples were taken at the time of initial diagnosis, prior to any treatment. TCR V-J signatures able to tell the groups apart were searched for in a discovery cohort of 90 to 100 patients, of whom more than 40 had Graves' ophthalmopathy and roughly 57 had stable Graves' hyperthyroidism. The approximately 100 discovery patients were divided at random into training and test sets in a 7:3 ratio. TCR Vbeta CDR3 sequencing of some 140 peripheral blood samples (over 40 ophthalmopathy, approximately 80 hyperthyroidism and roughly 17 progressor patients) is reported in the paper. After blood sampling, hyperthyroidism patients were treated with methimazole at a starting dose of 30 mg daily, and ophthalmopathy patients were treated with high-dose intravenous methylprednisolone. In about 6 Graves' hyperthyroidism patients, the study also compared T-cell repertoires from thyroid tissue with T-cell repertoires from blood. Prospective prediction of ophthalmopathy was tested in an independent validation cohort of approximately 19 hyperthyroidism patients and 15 to 17 patients who later progressed to ophthalmopathy.

TCR beta CDR3 regions were amplified from RNA transcripts. The TCR CDR3 was subjected to a first round of RT-PCR using the HTBI primer set and the Qiagen OneStep RT-PCR kit. A second multiplex PCR round built the libraries, followed by size selection and purification. Libraries were sequenced paired-end with 100 bp reads on an Illumina HiSeq2000. In the authors' own workflow: SOAPnuke was used to process the raw data, removing reads that contained adapters or uncalled bases, had a mean Phred below 15, or lacked an exact match to the constant primer or identifier. COPE v1.2.5 was used to merge the high-quality paired reads, and each unique nucleotide sequence was defined as a clonotype. MiTCR v1.1 was used to align the clonotypes against IMGT TRBV, TRBD and TRBJ reference segments. Analysis was restricted to V-J combinations with a frequency above 0.0001, which covered about 99% of repertoires. The TCS score was defined as F50 (clonal expansion) divided by E x V (chaos), with BLOSUM62-based TCRdist calculated between CDR3 peptides within each V-J. Welch's t-statistics and random forest reduced 514 V-J features to 10 to 15, which were used in a naive Bayes classifier (R e1071). TCRdb trimmed the raw reads at Q25, called clones with MiXCR and kept productive beta chains. Merged by CDR3 protein, the rows form single entries marked with the most common genes and DNA. The V and J calls shown here were made by TCRdb, not taken from the authors' results. The sample table holds under 350,000 distinct CDR3 sequences, of which around a sixth were seen once. The top ten clones comprise approximately 49% of the sample.

Taken from the germline V gene, the CDR1 and CDR2 loops are SGHRS and YFSETQ. CDR3 length: 15 amino acids, cysteine to phenylalanine. The sequence is cut down to CDR3 DNA, 45 bases in frame from base 1. V is pared back by 5 bases and J by 0 bases, with 11 bases lying between the germline termini. This clonotype was observed a few times. The clone's antigen remains unknown. No much larger clone exists at a distance of one base, and base qualities are not known. Graves' hyperthyroidism was defined as stable when no progression to ophthalmopathy occurred over 18 months of follow-up. Hyperthyroidism patients were newly diagnosed, had a disease duration of under 2 months, and were aged 18 to 65 years. The study excluded patients with uncontrolled infections, other autoimmune diseases, pregnancy or lactation. Diagnoses were established on the basis of clinical symptoms, serum thyroxine and TRAb, thyroid ultrasound, and orbital computed tomography. Ficoll-Paque density gradient centrifugation was used to isolate PBMCs from about 10 ml of fresh peripheral blood. Total RNA was extracted using Trizol reagent, and RNA quality was assessed on an Agilent 2100 Bioanalyzer.

The study at large found these results: In cross-validation, a model built on a 13 V-J signature told ophthalmopathy apart from stable hyperthyroidism with 85% to 90% sensitivity and about 81% specificity, and in testing the same model reached 80%/75%. No statistical method was used to set the sample size in advance, and investigators knew the group allocation. In validation, the model predicted progression to ophthalmopathy with 65% to 71% sensitivity and roughly 72% specificity, a median of approximately 6.7 months before onset. Most expanded thyroid clonotypes (frequency above 0.001) were also detected in blood, a finding suggesting that blood repertoires may reflect thyroid immune responses.

The specimen was blood. The TCR originated in a woman aged 45-65 years with Graves' hyperthyroidism. The chain uses TRBV5-1 and TRBJ2-2; TRBD2 is a weak D gene call, 6 bases matching. The CDR3 region reads CASREGGTNTGELFF. At the DNA level, the sequence is TGCGCCAGCAGGGAGGGCGGAACGAACACCGGGGAGCTGTTTTTT.